This record covers a single T cell receptor beta chain. Antigen: not known. Alongside a J-beta primer mix, a sample-barcoded 5' primer served in a second PCR lasting about 7 to 11 cycles. A single record per CDR3 protein comes from TCRdb applying MiXCR to the 5' RACE reads. The table lists about 1,500,000 distinct CDR3 sequences, approximately 40% of them singletons. J lost 0 bases, V lost 2 bases, and 2 bases had no gene match. The germline V gene has CDR1 SGHRS and CDR2 YFSETQ. This CDR3 is built from 15 residues. This entry belongs to a study of blood T cells in healthy people across ages. Points from the study as a whole: More naive CD4+ cells and higher diversity marked long-lived donors relative to aged donors. Getting older went along with TCR beta diversity per million T cells dropping roughly linearly.

Healthy Caucasian individuals from Russia aged about 6 to 95 served as donors. Each donor's blood draw was around 9.2 milliliters of peripheral blood. This receptor was identified in a young woman in good health. The chain recombines TRBV5-1 with TRBJ2-5; 9 bases align to TRBD1. What was sequenced was blood. The CDR3 here is CASSLQGANQETQYF. CDR3 DNA: TGCGCCAGCAGCTTACAGGGGGCTAACCAAGAGACCCAGTACTTC. Complete variable domain (other parts from reference TRBV5-1 and TRBJ2-5): KAGVTQTPRYLIKTRGQQVTLSCSPISGHRSVSWYQQTPGQGLQFLFEYFSETQRNKGNFPGRFSGRQFSNSRSEMNVSTLELGDSALYLCASSLQGANQETQYFGPGTRLLVL.